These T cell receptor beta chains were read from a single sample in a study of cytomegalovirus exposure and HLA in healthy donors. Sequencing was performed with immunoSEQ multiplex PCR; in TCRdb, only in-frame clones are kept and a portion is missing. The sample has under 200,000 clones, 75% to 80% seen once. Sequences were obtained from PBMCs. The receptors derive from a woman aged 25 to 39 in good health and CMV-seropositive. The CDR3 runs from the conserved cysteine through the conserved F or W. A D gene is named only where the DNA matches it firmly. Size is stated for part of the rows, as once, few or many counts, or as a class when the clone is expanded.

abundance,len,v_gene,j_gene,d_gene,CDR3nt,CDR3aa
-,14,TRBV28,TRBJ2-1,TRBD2,TGTGCCAGCAGTCGACTAGCGGGGTGGAATGAGCAGTTCTTC,CASSRLAGWNEQFF
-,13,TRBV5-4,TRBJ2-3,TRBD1,TGTGCCAGCAGCCAGACAGGGCCAGATACGCAGTATTTT,CASSQTGPDTQYF
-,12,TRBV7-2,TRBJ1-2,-,TGTGCCAGCAGCTTAAACGGTGACAGGAACACCTTC,CASSLNGDRNTF
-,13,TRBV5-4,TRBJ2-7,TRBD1,TGTGCCAGCACAGGACAGGGGGTGTACGAGCAGTACTTC,CASTGQGVYEQYF
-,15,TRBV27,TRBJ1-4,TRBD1,TGTGCCAGCAGTTTACTTCGGGACAGGGAGGAAAAACTGTTTTTT,CASSLLRDREEKLFF
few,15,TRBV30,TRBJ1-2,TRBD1,TGTGCCTGGAGTCACAGGGGCTGGGGGAGCTATGGCTACACCTTC,CAWSHRGWGSYGYTF
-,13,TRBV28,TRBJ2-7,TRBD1,TGTGCCAGCGGCCGGGACAGGGGAGGCGAGCAGTACTTC,CASGRDRGGEQYF
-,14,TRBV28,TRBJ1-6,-,TGTGCCAGCAGTACAGTCGACTATAATTCACCCCTCCACTTT,CASSTVDYNSPLHF
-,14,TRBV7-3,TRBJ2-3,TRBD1,TGTGCCAGCTCCAGGACAGGGAACACAGATACGCAGTATTTT,CASSRTGNTDTQYF
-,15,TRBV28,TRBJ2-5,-,TGTGCCAGCAGTCCCCTGACTCAAAGCCAGGAGACCCAGTACTTC,CASSPLTQSQETQYF
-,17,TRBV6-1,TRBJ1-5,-,TGTGCCAGCAGTGCCCCGGGGTTCCGTTATAGCAATCAGCCCCAGCATTTT,CASSAPGFRYSNQPQHF